This T cell receptor beta chain derives from a study of OX40 agonist ivuxolimab in advanced cancers. The study, taken as a whole, reports: Relative to CD4+ cells, CD8+ T cells on average had more expanded clones.

CDR3 length: 14 amino acids. Germline loops: CDR1 SGHRS, CDR2 YFSETQ. The V gene end was trimmed by 1 base and the J gene end by 12 bases; junction bases not matched to a gene: 10. Of note for this clone: Its antigen is unidentified.

Libraries were prepared by immunoSEQ multiplex PCR; TCRdb keeps only in-frame clonotypes and omits some of them. The profile shows under 110,000 clones, 90% of them singletons. The J gene is TRBJ2-5, the V gene TRBV5-1; TRBD1 aligns across 9 bases. The clonotype was recovered from an adult with an advanced solid tumor such as melanoma, head and neck, liver or kidney cancer. The input for sequencing was CD4+ or CD8+ T cells sorted from blood, taken in a trial of the OX40 agonist ivuxolimab. The CDR3 spells CASSLTGQGSEEYF. CDR3 in DNA: TGCGCCAGCAGCTTGACGGGACAGGGCTCAGAGGAGTACTTC.